What follows are 20 T cell receptor beta chains derived from one specimen sequenced in a study of CD8 T cells in Susac syndrome. Random-hexamer reverse transcription was applied to roughly 0.45 to 1 ug RNA. TCRdb passed the immunoSEQ multiplex PCR reads through MiXCR, listing each CDR3 protein once. The data contain fewer than 200,000 distinct CDR3 sequences, approximately 94% of them singletons. The sequencing sample was made of CD4+ T cells from PBMCs. These TCRs come from a human donor with Susac syndrome.

V usage is TRBV20-1 and J usage is TRBJ1-1, with 10 bases matching TRBD1. V lost 6 bases to trimming and J lost 9 bases; unmatched junction nucleotides: 7. Germline CDR1 and CDR2: DFQATT and SNEGSKA (reference sequence). The CDR3 runs to 12 residues. CDR3 bases: TGCAGTGCGCCCGACAGGGGGCTCAAAGCTTTCTTT. This encodes CSAPDRGLKAFF.

The V and J genes are TRBV20-1 and TRBJ1-2, with D unresolved. This CDR3 spans 14 amino acids. Trimming removed 7 bases at V and 1 base at J, with 16 bases between. CDR1 is DFQATT and CDR2 is SNEGSKA in the germline V gene (reference sequence). CDR3 region: CSVNGQTDNYGYTF. The CDR3 DNA is TGCAGTGTAAATGGTCAGACCGATAACTATGGCTACACCTTC.

This rearrangement joins TRBV5-4 to TRBJ1-4, with TRBD1 as a possible D gene (5 bases). Germline CDR1 reads SGHNT; CDR2 reads YYREEE (reference sequence). Trimming pared 7 bases from V and 2 bases from J, leaving 15 bases between. This CDR3 spans 15 amino acids. The CDR3, as DNA: TGTGCCAGCTCCTCGGGGGGAACGACTAATGAAAAACTGTTTTTT. It codes for CASSSGGTTNEKLFF.

The CDR3: CASSPTGPYEQYF. DNA for the CDR3: TGTGCCAGCTCACCGACAGGGCCCTACGAGCAGTACTTC. This rearrangement joins TRBV18 to TRBJ2-7; the match to TRBD1 covers 7 bases. Germline trimming cut 3 bases from V and 2 bases from J; bases unmatched to any gene: 1. The CDR3 covers 13 residues. The germline CDR1 and CDR2 sequences are KGHSH and LQKENI.

The chain joins TRBV12-3 or TRBV12-4 to TRBJ2-7; TRBD2 matches at 7 bases. The V gene end was trimmed by 5 bases and the J gene end by 6 bases; junction bases not matched to a gene: 7. CDR3 length: 13 amino acids. CDR3 protein: CASSPGTIREQYF. Here the CDR3 DNA reads TGTGCCAGCAGTCCCGGGACTATTCGCGAGCAGTACTTC.

There are a few counts of this clonotype. The chain recombines TRBV7-2 with TRBJ1-3; D might be TRBD1 (6 bases). Germline values: CDR1 SGHTA, CDR2 FQGNSA. The V gene lost 8 bases and the J gene lost 0 bases, with 8 bases spanning the gap. The CDR3 spans 13 residues. CDR3 DNA sequence: TGTGCCAGCCAGGGGAACTCTGGAAACACCATATATTTT. Translating gives CASQGNSGNTIYF.

The chain carries TRBV11-2 and TRBJ2-3; the D gene is possibly TRBD2 (6 bases). The CDR3 length is 13 residues. Trimming removed 0 bases at V and 6 bases at J, with 7 bases between. Germline assignment: CDR1 SGHAT and CDR2 FQNNGV. CDR3 amino acids: CASSLEGRDTQYF. In DNA, the CDR3 is TGTGCCAGCAGCTTAGAGGGGAGGGATACGCAGTATTTT.

This rearrangement joins TRBV21-1 to TRBJ2-1; TRBD1, the D gene given by the table, was not confirmed from the DNA. TRBV21-1 is shown as a pseudogene. The CDR3 loop spans 15 amino acids. The CDR3 here is CASSKTGPQEAWQFF. The CDR3 nucleotides are TGTGCCAGCAGCAAGACAGGACCCCAAGAGGCATGGCAGTTCTTC.

This rearrangement joins TRBV7-8 to TRBJ1-1, with no clear D. Germline V gene data show CDR1 as SGHVS and CDR2 as FQNEAQ. Trimming removed 1 base at V and 1 base at J, with 13 bases between. CDR3 length equals 16 residues. In DNA, the CDR3 is TGTGCCAGCAGCTTAGGGGGTGCAGGCTGGAACACTGAAGCTTTCTTT. Amino acid sequence: CASSLGGAGWNTEAFF.

This clonotype has more than one count but fewer than ten. The chain links TRBV7-2 to TRBJ2-2; D not resolved. The CDR3 is 12 residues long. Germline CDR1 reads SGHTA; CDR2 reads FQGNSA. The V end lost 2 bases, the J end lost 6 bases, and 4 bases lay between the germline ends. The CDR3: CASSLNSGELFF. CDR3 DNA: TGTGCCAGCAGCTTAAATTCCGGGGAGCTGTTTTTT. The complete variable domain, with remaining parts taken from reference TRBV7-2 and TRBJ2-2, reads GAGVSQSPSNKVTEKGKDVELRCDPISGHTALYWYRQSLGQGLEFLIYFQGNSAPDKSGLPSDRFSAERTGGSVSTLTIQRTQQEDSAVYLCASSLNSGELFFGEGSRLTVL.

A single count supports this clonotype. The chain employs TRBV19 and TRBJ2-3, with D hard to call. This CDR3 has 12 residues. The ends were cut back, 6 bases at V and 2 bases at J, with 6 bases in the middle. Germline values: CDR1 LNHDA, CDR2 SQIVND (reference sequence). The CDR3 sequence is CASRYNTDTQYF. DNA for the CDR3: TGTGCCAGTAGATACAACACAGATACGCAGTATTTT.

This chain uses TRBV5-1 with TRBJ1-2; no reliable D call. V was shortened by 1 base and J by 6 bases, with 13 bases between the two germline ends. Looked up from germline, CDR1 is SGHRS and CDR2 is YFSETQ. The CDR3 spans 14 residues. CDR3 DNA sequence: TGCGCCAGCAGCTTGATGGGCCCGACGGATGGCTACACCTTC. As protein: CASSLMGPTDGYTF.

This chain joins TRBV11-2 and TRBJ2-5; possible D gene TRBD2, 5 bases. CDR1 and CDR2 (germline): SGHAT, FQNNGV. Trimming shortened V by 7 bases and J by 3 bases, and 18 bases separated the two germline ends. The CDR3 loop spans 15 amino acids. This chain's CDR3 is CASTPPGDQKETQYF. For the CDR3, the DNA is TGTGCCAGCACCCCACCCGGGGATCAAAAAGAGACCCAGTACTTC.

About this clonotype itself: The junction departs from the called germline gene at one end, perhaps through a read error. The chain combines TRBV7-7 with TRBJ1-1; D is uncertain. The CDR3 is 13 amino acids. Per germline, CDR1 SSHAT and CDR2 FNYEAQ (reference sequence). The CDR3 is CASSLDRYTEAFF. In DNA, the CDR3 is TGTGCTAGCAGCTTGGATAGGTACACTGAAGCTTTCTTT.

The chain employs TRBV11-2 and TRBJ2-7; weak D call: TRBD1 (6 bases). Germline V gene lookup returns CDR1 SGHAT and CDR2 FQNNGV. CDR3 size: 16 residues. V was shortened by 2 bases and J by 3 bases, with 17 bases between the two germline ends. CDR3: CASSLSGAKMSYEQYF. CDR3 nucleotide sequence: TGTGCCAGCAGCTTATCAGGGGCCAAAATGAGCTACGAGCAGTACTTC.

This chain links TRBV6-1 with TRBJ1-2; the D gene is possibly TRBD1 (5 bases). The V gene's germline CDR1 is MNHNS and CDR2 SASEGT. CDR3 length: 14 residues. Trimming took off 7 bases at V and 0 bases at J, with 12 bases between the two ends. For the CDR3, the DNA is TGTGCCAGCAAGCAGGGTGAGGCTAACTATGGCTACACCTTC. The encoded protein is CASKQGEANYGYTF.

The V call is TRBV6-6, the J call TRBJ1-1, with no clear D. V lost 6 bases and J lost 1, with 18 bases in between. The CDR3 is 16 residues long. Germline V gene data show CDR1 as MNHNY and CDR2 as SVGAGI (reference sequence). CDR3 DNA: TGTGCCAGCAGCTCAACCCAGGACGGCCCGAACACTGAAGCTTTCTTT. Translated: CASSSTQDGPNTEAFF.

The rearrangement joins TRBV3-1 to TRBJ2-3, with TRBD2 identical over 10 bases. The CDR3 is made up of 15 amino acids. V lost 1 base, J lost 4 bases, and 2 bases stayed unmatched. Germline lookup yields CDR1 LGHDT and CDR2 YNNKEL (reference sequence). CDR3 DNA: TGTGCCAGCAGCCAAGTAGCGGGGGGAGCAGATACGCAGTATTTT. As protein: CASSQVAGGADTQYF.

The chain recombines TRBV7-3 with TRBJ1-6, with 9 bases that match TRBD1. The V gene's germline CDR1 is SGHTA and CDR2 FQGTGA. After removal of 6 bases from V and 5 bases from J, the junction contained 14 bases not matched to a gene. CDR3 size: 18 residues. The CDR3 DNA follows: TGTGCCAGCAGTTATTGCCGGGACAGGGTTTCGGATAATTCACCCCTCCACTTT. Encoded protein: CASSYCRDRVSDNSPLHF.

The rearrangement uses TRBV18 and TRBJ2-6, with D hard to call. The germline V gene encodes CDR1 KGHSH and CDR2 LQKENI. V gave up 4 bases and J gave up 0 bases, with 4 bases separating them. This CDR3 comprises 14 residues. CDR3 protein: CASSQSSGANVLTF. DNA for the CDR3: TGTGCCAGCTCACAGTCCTCTGGGGCCAACGTCCTGACTTTC. The entire variable domain, with the rest obtained from reference TRBV18 and TRBJ2-6, is as follows: NAGVMQNPRHLVRRRGQEARLRCSPMKGHSHVYWYRQLPEEGLKFMVYLQKENIIDESGMPKERFSAEFPKEGPSILRIQQVVRGDSAAYFCASSQSSGANVLTFGAGSRLTVL.